The clone carrying this T cell receptor (beta chain) was recorded at least ten times. Unique molecular identifiers tagged the TCRbeta library. MiXCR, run by TCRdb on the PCR reads, gives a single entry per CDR3 protein. This sample has 350,000 to 400,000 distinct CDR3 sequences, with about a fifth found just once. With V trimmed by 0 bases and J by 7 bases, 9 bases remained unmatched. The CDR3 runs 14 residues. Germline V gene sequence: CDR1 DFQATT, CDR2 SNEGSKA (reference sequence). The data are from a study of T-cell reconstitution after alpha-beta-depleted transplantation in children. This rearrangement joins TRBV20-1 to TRBJ2-7, with 7 bases fitting TRBD1. Sequencing used PBMCs from the stem cell graft donor, obtained from the stem cell graft. The TCR originated in a human donor who donated a stem cell graft to a child with acute myeloid leukemia. The CDR3 coding sequence is TGCAGTGCTAGAGATGTAAGGGGGCTGGATGAGCAGTACTTC. Amino acid sequence: CSARDVRGLDEQYF.